This T cell receptor (beta chain) is drawn from a study of blood T cell repertoires in COVID-19. Study-wide context: The United States, Italy and Spain were the sources of the acute and convalescent COVID-19 samples.

This CDR3 spans 14 amino acids. Germline V gives CDR1 SGHNT, CDR2 YYREEE (reference sequence). V was trimmed by 3 bases and J by 5 bases, leaving 11 bases between them. Study processing details: From reference gene primer amplification, estimates of nucleated cell counts were derived. Sequencing was performed with immunoSEQ multiplex PCR; in TCRdb, only in-frame clones are kept and a portion is missing. That table gives V, J and clone size, and the DNA gave D and trimming. The sample has under 130,000 clones, about 90% seen once. The sequenced sample consisted of peripheral blood. The TCR sequence derives from a woman in her sixties with acute or convalescent COVID-19. The rearrangement uses TRBV5-4 and TRBJ2-2; possible D gene TRBD1, 5 bases. CDR3 nucleotides: TGTGCCAGCAGCTACAGGCAAGGGACCGGGGAGCTGTTTTTT. Translation: CASSYRQGTGELFF.